This T cell receptor (beta chain) was sequenced in a study of blood T cells in healthy people across ages. Alongside a J-beta primer mix, a sample-barcoded 5' primer served in a second PCR lasting 7 to 11 cycles. Unique molecular identifiers of 12 random nucleotides labeled each cDNA. TCRdb fed the 5' RACE reads into MiXCR, producing one record per CDR3 protein. The profile shows 700,000 or so distinct CDR3 sequences, about a fifth of them singletons. As to this clonotype: Its matching antigen is unknown.

Trimming shortened V by 1 base and J by 2 bases, and 9 bases separated the two germline ends. This CDR3 is 14 amino acids long. Per the germline V gene, CDR1 is SGHAT and CDR2 is FQNNGV. Overall study results and limits: Older age went with lower TCR beta diversity per million T cells, in a roughly linear way. Total diversity from one million sequenced T cells was likely underestimated. It was not known whether donors were CMV positive (a possible confounder of expanded clonotype changes).

Material: blood. This receptor was identified in a man aged 70 or older in good health. The chain is built from TRBV11-2 and TRBJ2-7, with D unclear. As DNA, the CDR3 is TGTGCCAGCAGCTTAGGGCCGGGTACCTACGAGCAGTACTTC. Amino acids: CASSLGPGTYEQYF.